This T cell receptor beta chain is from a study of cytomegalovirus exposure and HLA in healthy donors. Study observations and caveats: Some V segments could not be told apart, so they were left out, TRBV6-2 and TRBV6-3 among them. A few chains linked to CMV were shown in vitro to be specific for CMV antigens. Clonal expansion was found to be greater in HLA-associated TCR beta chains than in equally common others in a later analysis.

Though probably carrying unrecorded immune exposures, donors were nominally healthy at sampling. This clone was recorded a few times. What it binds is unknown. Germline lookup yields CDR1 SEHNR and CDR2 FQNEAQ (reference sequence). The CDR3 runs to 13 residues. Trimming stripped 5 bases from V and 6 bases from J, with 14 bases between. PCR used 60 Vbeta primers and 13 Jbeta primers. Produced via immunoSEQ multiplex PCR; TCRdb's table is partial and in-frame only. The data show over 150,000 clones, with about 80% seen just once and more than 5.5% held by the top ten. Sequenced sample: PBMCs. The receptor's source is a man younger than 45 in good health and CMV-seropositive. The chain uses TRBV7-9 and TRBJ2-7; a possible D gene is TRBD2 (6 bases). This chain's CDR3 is CASSRSEEGEQYF. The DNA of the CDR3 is TGTGCCAGCAGCCGGTCCGAGGAGGGCGAGCAGTACTTC.